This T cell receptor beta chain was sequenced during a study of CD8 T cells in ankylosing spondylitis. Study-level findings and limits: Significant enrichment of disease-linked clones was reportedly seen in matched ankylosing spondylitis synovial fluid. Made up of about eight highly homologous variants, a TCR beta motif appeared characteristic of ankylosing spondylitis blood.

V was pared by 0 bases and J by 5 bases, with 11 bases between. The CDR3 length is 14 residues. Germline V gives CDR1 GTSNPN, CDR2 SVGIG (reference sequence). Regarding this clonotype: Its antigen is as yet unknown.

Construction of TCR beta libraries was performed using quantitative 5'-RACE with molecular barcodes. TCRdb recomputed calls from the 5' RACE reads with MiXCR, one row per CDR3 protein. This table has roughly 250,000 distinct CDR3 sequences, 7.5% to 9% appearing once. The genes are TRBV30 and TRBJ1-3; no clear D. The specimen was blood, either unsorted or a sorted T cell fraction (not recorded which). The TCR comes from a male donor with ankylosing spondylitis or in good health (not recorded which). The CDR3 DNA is TGTGCCTGGAGTGTACCTTGGAGGAGAAACACCATATATTTT. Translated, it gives CAWSVPWRRNTIYF.